Given below is one TCR beta chain in context. Its specificity is unknown. The CDR3 has 18 residues. The trim removed 1 base at V and 1 base at J, leaving 12 bases unmatched. Germline V gene data show CDR1 as MNHEY and CDR2 as SVGAGI. As for time point: persistent/refractory GD, antithyroid drugs over 5 years with positive TRAb. Following extraction of RNA from PBMCs, that RNA was used to make the TCR library. As collected, the peripheral blood samples measured about 9.2 milliliters each and went into EDTA tubes. CDR3 regions were amplified by Arm-PCR using iRepertoire HTBI primers to build TCR beta libraries. In TCRdb, the multiplex PCR reads were re-called with MiXCR into one record per CDR3 protein. Here the sample spans approximately 380,000 distinct CDR3 sequences, less than 25% being singletons. The sample belongs to a study of regulatory T cells in long-lasting Graves disease. Study results and caveats: Favoring TRBV28, TRBJ1-2 and TRBJ2-5 was a feature seen in persistent disease. A reduction in accuracy may have resulted from the small sample size. A greater number of public clonotypes (around 3,000) was shared by persistent patients than by new patients (about 880).

This chain joins TRBV6-5 and TRBJ1-1; 7 positions match TRBD1. Source: peripheral blood mononuclear cells (PBMCs), taken when the disease was refractory, from a patient treated with antithyroid drugs. The source is a female donor with Graves disease. CDR3 loop: CASSYLIPGQQPNTEAFF. CDR3 nucleotides: TGTGCCAGCAGTTACTTAATACCGGGACAGCAGCCGAACACTGAAGCTTTCTTT.